The 26 T cell receptor beta chains given below trace back to one sample, sequenced in a study of T cells after yellow fever vaccination. TCRdb re-called the 5' RACE reads through MiXCR, storing one row per CDR3 protein. Of about 140,000 distinct CDR3 sequences listed, 6.6% are singletons. Sequenced here: CD4+ T cells sorted from PBMCs, sampled 10 days after the yellow fever booster vaccination. Receptor source: a man aged 30-40 years who received the YFV17D yellow fever vaccine.

V gene TRBV6-5 combines with J gene TRBJ1-2, with D possibly being TRBD1 (6 bases). Germline values: CDR1 MNHEY, CDR2 SVGAGI. The CDR3 extends over 12 amino acids. V gave up 2 bases and J gave up 8 bases, with 9 bases separating them. CDR3 nucleotides: TGTGCCAGCAGTTACGGGGGGCGAGGCTACACCTTC. This sequence encodes CASSYGGRGYTF.

This clonotype has at least ten counts. The chain couples TRBV19 to TRBJ2-2; no clear D. Trimming removed 4 bases from V and 6 bases from J, with 15 bases in between. In germline, CDR1 is LNHDA, CDR2 SQIVND (reference sequence). CDR3 length: 15 amino acids. CDR3 in amino acids: CASSTRQASAGELFF. In nucleotides, the CDR3 is TGTGCCAGTAGTACCCGGCAGGCAAGCGCCGGGGAGCTGTTTTTT.

In its sample, this clonotype was seen many times. The chain recombines TRBV6-1 with TRBJ2-7; the D gene is possibly TRBD2 (6 bases). Deletions cut 6 bases from V and 4 bases from J, with 16 bases between. Germline lookup yields CDR1 MNHNS and CDR2 SASEGT. CDR3 length equals 14 residues. CDR3 sequence (DNA): TGTGCCAGCAGAGTCGGGACTTCTATTTACGAGCAGTACTTC. It specifies CASRVGTSIYEQYF.

This clonotype has a handful of counts. V gene TRBV7-2 combines with J gene TRBJ1-6, with D uncertain. This CDR3 is 14 amino acids long. Germline lookup yields CDR1 SGHTA and CDR2 FQGNSA. V was shortened by 5 bases and J by 3 bases, with 8 bases between the two germline ends. Written as DNA, the CDR3 is TGTGCCAGCAGCCCAACGGGCTATAATTCACCCCTCCACTTT. Its protein product is CASSPTGYNSPLHF.

V usage is TRBV18 and J usage is TRBJ2-6; D may be TRBD1 (5 bases). Trimming pared 2 bases from V and 2 bases from J, leaving 7 bases between. The CDR3 sequence is 15 residues long. Germline CDR1 is KGHSH and CDR2 is LQKENI. The DNA for the CDR3 is TGTGCCAGCTCACCAGGGGCGGCTGGGGCCAACGTCCTGACTTTC. Amino acid sequence: CASSPGAAGANVLTF.

The V and J genes are TRBV20-1 and TRBJ2-1, with 9 bases matching TRBD2. Germline V lookup: CDR1 DFQATT, CDR2 SNEGSKA (reference sequence). V lost 4 bases, J lost 12 bases, and 13 bases stayed unmatched. This CDR3 contains 14 residues. This CDR3 is CSATSGASGIRQFF. The CDR3 DNA is TGCAGTGCTACCTCCGGGGCTAGCGGGATCCGGCAGTTCTTC.

Concerning this clonotype itself: A much larger clone lies a single base off, so this may be a read error. The chain recombines TRBV7-9 with TRBJ2-7; no reliable D call. Germline assignment: CDR1 SEHNR and CDR2 FQNEAQ (reference sequence). The length of the CDR3 is 14 residues. In nucleotides, the CDR3 is TGTGCCAACAGCCCCTCAAGCGTGACCTACGAGCAGTACTTC. Amino acid sequence: CANSPSSVTYEQYF.

Ten or more counts support this clonotype. The chain combines TRBV7-2 with TRBJ2-1; 9 bases are a match to TRBD2. CDR3 length: 15 residues. The germline CDR1 and CDR2 sequences are SGHTA and FQGNSA. The J segment lost 6 bases and the V segment lost 4 bases, leaving 7 bases of the junction unmatched. The CDR3 region has the DNA TGTGCCAGCAGCTACCCGGGACTAGCTGTCAATGAGCAGTTCTTC. Translation: CASSYPGLAVNEQFF. Together with reference TRBV7-2 and TRBJ2-1, the CDR3 gives the full variable domain: GAGVSQSPSNKVTEKGKDVELRCDPISGHTALYWYRQSLGQGLEFLIYFQGNSAPDKSGLPSDRFSAERTGGSVSTLTIQRTQQEDSAVYLCASSYPGLAVNEQFFGPGTRLTVL.

The sample holds many counts of this clonotype. The chain links TRBV5-1 to TRBJ2-5; D perhaps matches TRBD2 (6 bases). From germline, CDR1 is SGHRS and CDR2 YFSETQ. The CDR3 loop spans 13 amino acids. Between the trimmed V and J ends, which lost 3 bases and 1 base, there was a span of 7 bases. The CDR3 here is CASSSGLQETQYF. CDR3 nucleotides: TGCGCCAGCAGCTCGGGACTCCAAGAGACCCAGTACTTC.

There are many counts of this clonotype. This chain uses TRBV5-1 with TRBJ2-7, with D perhaps matching TRBD1 (6 bases). In germline, CDR1 is SGHRS, CDR2 YFSETQ. Trimming stripped 4 bases from V and 4 bases from J, with 12 bases between. CDR3 length equals 13 residues. The CDR3 nucleotides are TGCGCCAGCAGCAGCTCACAGGGTTACGAGCAGTACTTC. It codes for CASSSSQGYEQYF.

This clonotype was recorded many times. The gene calls are TRBV7-2 and TRBJ2-7; weak D call: TRBD1 (6 bases). CDR1 is SGHTA, CDR2 FQGNSA, per germline. With 5 bases removed from V and 2 bases from J, the gap between germline ends came to 13 bases. The CDR3 is made up of 14 amino acids. This CDR3 reads CASSITGLPYEQYF. For the CDR3, the DNA is TGTGCCAGCAGCATTACAGGGCTTCCCTACGAGCAGTACTTC.

This clonotype appeared many times. The chain joins TRBV5-1 to TRBJ2-7; no firm D call. CDR3 length: 13 residues. The ends were cut back, 1 base at V and 3 bases at J, with 8 bases in the middle. Germline V CDR1 and CDR2: SGHRS, YFSETQ. The CDR3 loop reads CASSLSPGYEQYF. The CDR3 DNA reads TGCGCCAGCAGCTTGAGCCCAGGCTACGAGCAGTACTTC.

V gene TRBV29-1 combines with J gene TRBJ1-3; D uncertain. V lost 4 bases and J 3 bases, leaving 10 bases between the germline ends. Germline CDR1 reads SQVTM; CDR2 reads ANQGSEA. This CDR3 region has 13 residues. CDR3 region: CSVGVTYGNTIYF. In DNA, the CDR3 is TGCAGCGTTGGAGTAACTTATGGAAACACCATATATTTT.

This clonotype showed up just once. The chain links TRBV10-3 to TRBJ2-3, with D hard to call. Germline V gene sequence: CDR1 ENHRY, CDR2 SYGVKD. This CDR3 spans 12 amino acids. With 3 bases removed from V and 2 bases from J, the gap between germline ends came to 3 bases. The CDR3 loop is CAISETTDTQYF. For the CDR3, the DNA is TGTGCCATCAGTGAAACCACAGATACGCAGTATTTT.

The table lists this clonotype with a few counts. The rearrangement links TRBV13 to TRBJ1-6; 8 nucleotides line up with TRBD1. The ends lost 5 bases at V and 9 bases at J; junction bases unmatched: 3. CDR1 is PRHDT, CDR2 FYEKMQ, per germline (reference sequence). The CDR3 has 13 residues. This CDR3 is CASSKDRVSPLHF. In nucleotides, the CDR3 is TGTGCCAGCAGCAAGGACAGGGTTTCACCCCTCCACTTT.

In its sample, this clonotype was seen many times. V usage is TRBV5-1 and J usage is TRBJ2-6; D gene uncertain. The V and J ends lost 0 bases and 9 bases respectively, with 13 bases between them. Germline loops: CDR1 SGHRS, CDR2 YFSETQ. This CDR3 region has 15 residues. The CDR3 region is CASSLERQTDNVLTF. CDR3 DNA: TGCGCCAGCAGCTTGGAACGGCAGACCGACAACGTCCTGACTTTC.

This clonotype was seen repeatedly, ten times or more. The chain links TRBV20-1 to TRBJ2-1, with TRBD2 matching 7 bases. Germline loops: CDR1 DFQATT, CDR2 SNEGSKA (reference sequence). V was pared by 5 bases and J by 7 bases, with 14 bases of the junction left unmatched. The CDR3 is 15 residues long. CDR3 sequence: CSAPHGGSHTNEQFF. CDR3 DNA sequence: TGCAGTGCTCCCCATGGCGGGAGTCACACGAATGAGCAGTTCTTC.

This clonotype was observed a handful of times. The rearrangement joins TRBV7-2 to TRBJ2-5, with TRBD2 matching 8 bases. Per germline, CDR1 SGHTA and CDR2 FQGNSA. The CDR3 length is 15 residues. With 3 bases clipped from V and 4 bases from J, the junction kept 7 bases outside the gene matches. As DNA, the CDR3 is TGTGCCAGCAGCTTTACTGCGGGAGGAGGAGAGACCCAGTACTTC. Amino acid sequence: CASSFTAGGGETQYF.

This clonotype was counted many times. DNA for the CDR3: TGTGCCAGCAGTAACACCGGGACAGCCTACGAGCAGTACTTC. It yields the protein CASSNTGTAYEQYF. This chain uses TRBV12-3 or TRBV12-4 with TRBJ2-7; TRBD1 matches at 7 bases. The CDR3 is made up of 14 amino acids. J lost 2 bases, V lost 5 bases, and 6 bases had no gene match.

This clonotype came up many times. The V call is TRBV4-2, the J call TRBJ2-5; D call uncertain. V was trimmed by 1 base and J by 1 base, leaving 13 bases between them. There are 16 residues in the CDR3. CDR1 is LGHNA and CDR2 is YNFKEQ in the germline V gene. In DNA, the CDR3 is TGTGCCAGCAGCCAAGGGAGACGGAATATCCAAGAGACCCAGTACTTC. Translation: CASSQGRRNIQETQYF.

This clonotype was counted ten times or more. V and J are TRBV5-8 and TRBJ2-3, with 10 bases aligning to TRBD2. Germline lookup yields CDR1 SGHTS and CDR2 YDEGEE. V was pared by 4 bases and J by 0 bases, with 2 bases of the junction left unmatched. The CDR3 has 15 residues. As DNA, the CDR3 is TGTGCCAGCAGCCCGGGACTAGCGAGCACAGATACGCAGTATTTT. Translated: CASSPGLASTDTQYF.

This clonotype has at least ten counts. The rearrangement links TRBV5-5 to TRBJ2-2, with 7 bases aligning to TRBD2. This CDR3 spans 16 amino acids. Looked up from germline, CDR1 is SGHKS and CDR2 is YYEKEE (reference sequence). With V trimmed by 2 bases and J by 2 bases, 6 bases remained unmatched. CDR3 nucleotide sequence: TGTGCCAGCAGCTTTGGCCTAGCGGAAAACACCGGGGAGCTGTTTTTT. It specifies CASSFGLAENTGELFF. The full variable domain, in which reference TRBV5-5 and TRBJ2-2 provide the parts outside the CDR3, is DAGVTQSPTHLIKTRGQQVTLRCSPISGHKSVSWYQQVLGQGPQFIFQYYEKEERGRGNFPDRFSARQFPNYSSELNVNALLLGDSALYLCASSFGLAENTGELFFGEGSRLTVL.

This clonotype was found many times. This chain connects TRBV19 to TRBJ1-2, with 9 nucleotides matching TRBD1. Germline CDR1 is LNHDA and CDR2 is SQIVND (reference sequence). CDR3 length: 11 residues. V lost 9 bases and J lost 7; bases outside the gene matches: 3. Written as DNA, the CDR3 is TGTGCCAGCACAGGGGGCTCTGGCTACACCTTC. As protein: CASTGGSGYTF.

J is TRBJ1-6 and V is TRBV27; D is unclear. Germline lookup yields CDR1 MNHEY and CDR2 SMNVEV (reference sequence). The CDR3 spans 14 residues. Deletions cut 3 bases from V and 5 bases from J, with 8 bases between. DNA for the CDR3: TGTGCCAGCAGTTTCAGAGGAAATAATTCACCCCTCCACTTT. This sequence encodes CASSFRGNNSPLHF.

V and J are TRBV20-1 and TRBJ2-3, with a weak D call TRBD1 (5 bases). CDR3 length: 14 amino acids. Germline V gene lookup returns CDR1 DFQATT and CDR2 SNEGSKA (reference sequence). The CDR3 DNA reads as TGCTGTACCGATGGGGCCCCTAGCACAGATACGCAGTATTTT. This sequence encodes CCTDGAPSTDTQYF.

This clonotype was counted only a few times. This chain uses TRBV18 with TRBJ2-1; TRBD2 aligns across 7 bases. Trimming took 3 bases from V and 0 from J; bases not matched to a gene: 2. The CDR3 runs to 15 residues. Germline CDR1 reads KGHSH; CDR2 reads LQKENI. In nucleotides, the CDR3 is TGTGCCAGCTCACCTAGCGGGTTCTCCTACAATGAGCAGTTCTTC. Translating it yields CASSPSGFSYNEQFF.